The 22 T cell receptor beta chains in this list originate from one sample, sequenced in a study of T-cell reconstitution after alpha-beta-depleted transplantation in children. Using unique molecular identifiers, the investigators prepared the TCRbeta library. TCRdb re-called the PCR reads with MiXCR, one entry per CDR3 protein. The sample gives about 130,000 distinct CDR3 sequences, about 9.5% of which show up once; less than 25% is in the top ten. The sequencing used PBMCs, mostly from graft donor cells, collected 180 days after TCRalphabeta/CD19-depleted stem cell transplant. The source of these receptors is a girl less than two years old who had a stem cell transplant for combined immunodeficiency, so the T cells may come from the graft donor.

Worth noting for this clonotype: Given a much more abundant clone one base away, this may be a read error. The rearrangement uses TRBV12-3 or TRBV12-4 and TRBJ1-5, with D possibly TRBD1 on 5 matching bases. This CDR3 comprises 16 residues. The CDR3: CASSLVGGQNNEPQHF. CDR3 nucleotide sequence: TGTGCCAGCAGTTTGGTCGGAGGACAAAACAATGAGCCCCAGCATTTT.

This clonotype has just one count. The chain's CDR3 is CASSPLGGWAETQYF. For the CDR3, the DNA is TGTGCCAGCAGCCCCCTGGGGGGTTGGGCGGAGACCCAGTACTTC. The genes are TRBV7-2 and TRBJ2-5; the D gene is possibly TRBD2 (6 bases). This CDR3 has 15 residues. Germline V gene data show CDR1 as SGHTA and CDR2 as FQGNSA. V was trimmed by 5 bases and J by 5 bases, leaving 18 bases between them.

This clonotype was recorded a few times. The CDR3 DNA sequence: TGTGCCACCAGCAGAGAGTCGCGTTGGGAGACCCAGTACTTC. It translates to CATSRESRWETQYF. J is TRBJ2-5 and V is TRBV15; D call uncertain. CDR3 length equals 14 residues. V was shortened by 0 bases and J by 5 bases, with 10 bases between the two germline ends. Germline loops: CDR1 LNHNV, CDR2 YYDKDF (reference sequence).

The chain joins TRBV27 to TRBJ2-7, with D perhaps matching TRBD1 or TRBD2 (5 bases each). The CDR3 covers 14 residues. Trimming took 3 bases from V and 3 from J, leaving 12 bases between them. Germline V lookup: CDR1 MNHEY, CDR2 SMNVEV (reference sequence). The CDR3 nucleotides read TGTGCCAGCAGTTTGAAGGGGACCCTCTACGAGCAGTACTTC. Translated, it gives CASSLKGTLYEQYF.

This chain uses TRBV20-1 with TRBJ2-5; TRBD2 is a possible D gene (7 bases). Germline V gives CDR1 DFQATT, CDR2 SNEGSKA (reference sequence). The CDR3 extends over 15 amino acids. V was cut by 5 bases and J by 1 base, with 17 bases left in between. In DNA form, the CDR3 reads TGCAGTGCTGATGGGGGGCGGGGGATCCAAGAGACCCAGTACTTC. It specifies CSADGGRGIQETQYF.

This clonotype appeared a few times. The V call is TRBV9, the J call TRBJ2-2; a weak D match, TRBD2 (6 bases). Deletions cut 0 bases from V and 0 bases from J, with 9 bases between. The germline gives CDR1 SGDLS, CDR2 YYNGEE. CDR3 length: 16 amino acids. CDR3 in amino acids: CASSVGGGPNTGELFF. The CDR3 nucleotides are TGTGCCAGCAGCGTAGGTGGAGGGCCGAACACCGGGGAGCTGTTTTTT.

This clonotype has more than one count but fewer than ten. The V gene is TRBV29-1, the J gene TRBJ2-5; D is unresolved. CDR3 length: 11 amino acids. Between the trimmed V and J ends, which lost 7 bases and 5 bases, there was a span of 11 bases. Germline V gene sequence: CDR1 SQVTM, CDR2 ANQGSEA. The CDR3 coding sequence is TGCAGCGAGATCCTAGGGGAGACCCAGTACTTC. This codes for CSEILGETQYF.

The V and J genes are TRBV2 and TRBJ2-7; D may be TRBD1 or TRBD2 (5 bases each). The V gene lost 10 bases and the J gene lost 2 bases, with 15 bases spanning the gap. Germline CDR1 reads SNHLY; CDR2 reads FYNNEI. The CDR3 is made up of 13 amino acids. The CDR3 sequence is CATLTRGPYEQYF. The CDR3 DNA sequence: TGTGCCACCCTGACACGGGGCCCCTACGAGCAGTACTTC.

In its sample, this clonotype was seen a few times. V usage is TRBV6-5 and J usage is TRBJ1-5; no clear D. The CDR3 spans 15 residues. Trimming shortened V by 0 bases and J by 0 bases, and 6 bases separated the two germline ends. Per germline, CDR1 MNHEY and CDR2 SVGAGI. The CDR3 DNA reads as TGTGCCAGCAGTTACTCGGGCTATAGCAATCAGCCCCAGCATTTT. Residues: CASSYSGYSNQPQHF.

The chain joins TRBV7-9 to TRBJ2-2; TRBD1 matches at 8 bases. The trim removed 6 bases at V and 3 bases at J, leaving 3 bases unmatched. Germline CDR1 is SEHNR and CDR2 is FQNEAQ (reference sequence). The CDR3 covers 14 residues. CDR3 residues: CASSSQGDTGELFF. CDR3 sequence (DNA): TGTGCCAGCAGTTCACAGGGGGACACCGGGGAGCTGTTTTTT.

This clonotype was observed a few times. The chain carries TRBV3-1 and TRBJ2-3; D not resolved. The germline gives CDR1 LGHDT, CDR2 YNNKEL (reference sequence). This CDR3 has 15 amino acids. Trimming shortened V by 1 base and J by 2 bases, and 10 bases separated the two germline ends. DNA for the CDR3: TGTGCCAGCAGCCAAGTGCCGGGCCTCACAGATACGCAGTATTTT. It specifies CASSQVPGLTDTQYF.

V usage is TRBV5-1 and J usage is TRBJ2-1; D is uncertain. The CDR3 has 12 amino acids. V was clipped by 0 bases and J by 8 bases, with 6 bases between them. Germline V gene sequence: CDR1 SGHRS, CDR2 YFSETQ. The CDR3 DNA reads TGCGCCAGCAGCTTGGGGGTGTATGAGCAGTTCTTC. Translated, it gives CASSLGVYEQFF.

The chain recombines TRBV7-2 with TRBJ1-1, with unresolved D. The CDR3 extends over 13 amino acids. The V gene's germline CDR1 is SGHTA and CDR2 FQGNSA. V was shortened by 5 bases and J by 3 bases, with 10 bases between the two germline ends. For the CDR3, the DNA is TGTGCCAGCAGCCGTCGTCGTGACACTGAAGCTTTCTTT. Amino acid sequence: CASSRRRDTEAFF.

In this sample, this clonotype turned up many times. V is TRBV5-1 and J is TRBJ1-1; 7 bases fit TRBD1. The CDR3 covers 14 residues. V trimming: 3 bases; J trimming: 2 bases; junction bases outside the gene matches: 4. Germline V gene lookup returns CDR1 SGHRS and CDR2 YFSETQ. The chain's CDR3 is CASSSGQENTEAFF. In DNA form, the CDR3 reads TGCGCCAGCAGCTCCGGACAGGAAAACACTGAAGCTTTCTTT.

Notes on this clonotype: Its ends do not fully match the called genes, so a read error is possible. V usage is TRBV3-1 and J usage is TRBJ2-3; D may be TRBD2 (7 bases). The CDR3 contains 17 residues. Per the germline V gene, CDR1 is LGHDT and CDR2 is YNNKEL (reference sequence). The CDR3 loop reads CASTQVSGGKPTDTQYF. The CDR3 coding sequence is TGTGCCAGCACCCAAGTATCGGGGGGCAAACCCACAGATACGCAGTATTTT.

The J gene is TRBJ2-1, the V gene TRBV5-1; 15 positions agree with TRBD2. J lost 7 bases, V lost 0 bases, and 2 bases had no gene match. Germline-derived CDR1 and CDR2 are SGHRS and YFSETQ. CDR3 length: 16 amino acids. The CDR3 loop reads CASSLGTSGRANEQFF. The CDR3 DNA sequence: TGCGCCAGCAGCTTGGGGACTAGCGGGAGGGCGAATGAGCAGTTCTTC.

V and J are TRBV6-5 and TRBJ1-5, with a tentative D call TRBD1 (6 bases). CDR3 length: 14 residues. Germline V gives CDR1 MNHEY, CDR2 SVGAGI. Trimming pared 6 bases from V and 5 bases from J, leaving 14 bases between. The CDR3 coding sequence is TGTGCCAGCAGCCCCCGGCAGGGGCATCAGCCCCAGCATTTT. It translates to CASSPRQGHQPQHF.

The chain employs TRBV2 and TRBJ2-2, with 7 bases identical to TRBD2. The CDR3 covers 15 residues. Germline CDR1 is SNHLY and CDR2 is FYNNEI. V shed 8 bases, J shed 7 bases, and the junction held 13 bases outside the gene matches. CDR3 sequence: CASSYLGPGGGELFF. CDR3 nucleotide sequence: TGTGCCAGCTCTTACTTGGGACCGGGAGGCGGGGAGCTGTTTTTT. Looking up the rest from reference TRBV2 and TRBJ2-2 gives the full variable domain: EPEVTQTPSHQVTQMGQEVILRCVPISNHLYFYWYRQILGQKVEFLVSFYNNEISEKSEIFDDQFSVERPDGSNFTLKIRSTKLEDSAMYFCASSYLGPGGGELFFGEGSRLTVL.

This chain joins TRBV18 and TRBJ1-1; D call uncertain. The CDR3 is 13 residues long. Trimming took off 3 bases at V and 0 bases at J, with 5 bases between the two ends. Germline values: CDR1 KGHSH, CDR2 LQKENI. CDR3 nucleotides: TGTGCCAGCTCACCGACCGTGAACACTGAAGCTTTCTTT. Protein product: CASSPTVNTEAFF. Drawing the rest from reference TRBV18 and TRBJ1-1, the complete variable domain is NAGVMQNPRHLVRRRGQEARLRCSPMKGHSHVYWYRQLPEEGLKFMVYLQKENIIDESGMPKERFSAEFPKEGPSILRIQQVVRGDSAAYFCASSPTVNTEAFFGQGTRLTVV.

This clonotype was counted a few times. V gene TRBV10-3 combines with J gene TRBJ2-3; D gene ambiguous. Germline V gene data show CDR1 as ENHRY and CDR2 as SYGVKD. This CDR3 has 16 amino acids. V was shortened by 0 bases and J by 3 bases, with 13 bases between the two germline ends. Written as DNA, the CDR3 is TGTGCCATCAGTGAGTCGAGGCCTGAAGGAACAGATACGCAGTATTTT. This sequence encodes CAISESRPEGTDTQYF.

This clonotype was recorded at least ten times. The V and J genes are TRBV10-3 and TRBJ2-7; 9 positions match TRBD1. Losses at the gene ends were 8 bases for V and 3 bases for J; bases not matched to a gene: 5. This CDR3 is built from 13 residues. CDR1 is ENHRY, CDR2 SYGVKD, per germline. The CDR3 coding sequence is TGTGCCATCGGGACAGGGAACGGCTACGAGCAGTACTTC. Amino acid sequence: CAIGTGNGYEQYF.

This clonotype was found a few times. The V gene is TRBV7-8, the J gene TRBJ2-2; 8 nucleotides agree with TRBD1. This CDR3 spans 15 amino acids. Germline assignment: CDR1 SGHVS and CDR2 FQNEAQ. After removal of 4 bases from V and 4 bases from J, the junction contained 5 bases not matched to a gene. The CDR3 spells CASSSWGQVTGELFF. The CDR3 region has the DNA TGTGCCAGCAGCTCCTGGGGACAGGTCACCGGGGAGCTGTTTTTT.